This T cell receptor (beta chain) derives from a study of T-cell memory formation after mild COVID-19. Study findings and constraints: Whether second-wave clones peaking at day 37 were SARS-CoV-2 specific went unconfirmed.

In this sample, this clonotype turned up a few times. Its antigen is currently unknown. Germline V gene lookup returns CDR1 SQVTM and CDR2 ANQGSEA. This CDR3 has 13 residues. V shed 3 bases and J shed 6 bases, with 14 bases lying between them. TCRdb processed the 5' RACE reads anew with MiXCR; each CDR3 protein has one entry. Here the sample spans 450,000 to 650,000 distinct CDR3 sequences, roughly 17% being singletons. The chain combines TRBV29-1 with TRBJ1-1; D is perhaps TRBD1 (6 bases). The TCR sequence derives from an adult woman who had mild COVID-19 (a few samples of this study predate the infection). Cell type and time point are not known. The sequencing sample was made of PBMCs or a T cell subset sorted from them (not recorded which). The CDR3 protein is CSVEGLGAAEAFF. Written as DNA, the CDR3 is TGCAGCGTTGAGGGTTTGGGGGCCGCTGAAGCTTTCTTT.